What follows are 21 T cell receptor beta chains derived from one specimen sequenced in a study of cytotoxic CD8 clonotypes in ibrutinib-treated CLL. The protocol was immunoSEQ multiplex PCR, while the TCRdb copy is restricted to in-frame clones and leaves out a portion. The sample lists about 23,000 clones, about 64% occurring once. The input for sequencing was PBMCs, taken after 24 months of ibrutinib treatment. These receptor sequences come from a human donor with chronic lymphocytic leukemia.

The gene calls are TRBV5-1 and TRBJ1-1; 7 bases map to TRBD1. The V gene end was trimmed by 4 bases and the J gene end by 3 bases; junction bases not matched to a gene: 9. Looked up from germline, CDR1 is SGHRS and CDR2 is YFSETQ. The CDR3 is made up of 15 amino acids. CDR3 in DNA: TGCGCCAGCAGCCCGGGAGCAGGGGGTGACACTGAAGCTTTCTTT. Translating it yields CASSPGAGGDTEAFF.

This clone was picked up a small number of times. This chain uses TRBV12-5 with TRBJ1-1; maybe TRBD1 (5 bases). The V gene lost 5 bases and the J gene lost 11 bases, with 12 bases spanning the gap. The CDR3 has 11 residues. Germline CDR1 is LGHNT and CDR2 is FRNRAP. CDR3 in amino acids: CASGPGSAAFF. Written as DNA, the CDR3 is TGTGCTAGTGGTCCAGGGTCGGCGGCTTTCTTT.

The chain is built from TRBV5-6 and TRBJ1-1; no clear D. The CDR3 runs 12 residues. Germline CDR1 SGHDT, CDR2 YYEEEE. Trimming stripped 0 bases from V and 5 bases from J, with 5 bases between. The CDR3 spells CASSLGTTEAFF. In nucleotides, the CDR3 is TGTGCCAGCAGCTTGGGTACAACTGAAGCTTTCTTT.

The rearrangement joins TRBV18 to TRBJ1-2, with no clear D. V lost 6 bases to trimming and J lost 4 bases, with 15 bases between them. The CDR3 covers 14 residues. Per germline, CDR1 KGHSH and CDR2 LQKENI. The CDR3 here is CASSHDIDLYGYTF. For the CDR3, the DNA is TGTGCCAGCTCTCATGATATAGACCTCTATGGCTACACCTTC.

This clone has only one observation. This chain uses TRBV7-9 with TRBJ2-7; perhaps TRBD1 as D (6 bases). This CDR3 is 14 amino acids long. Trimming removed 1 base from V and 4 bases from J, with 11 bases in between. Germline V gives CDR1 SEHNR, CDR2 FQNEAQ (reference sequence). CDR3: CASSLVGTHYEQYF. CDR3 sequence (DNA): TGTGCCAGCAGCTTAGTAGGGACACATTACGAGCAGTACTTC.

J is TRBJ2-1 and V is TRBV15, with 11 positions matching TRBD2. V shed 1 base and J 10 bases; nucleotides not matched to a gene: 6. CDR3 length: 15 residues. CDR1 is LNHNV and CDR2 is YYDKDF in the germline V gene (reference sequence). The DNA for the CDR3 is TGTGCCACCAGCAGAGTTAGCGGGGGGGCCGAGGAGCAGTTCTTC. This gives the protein CATSRVSGGAEEQFF.

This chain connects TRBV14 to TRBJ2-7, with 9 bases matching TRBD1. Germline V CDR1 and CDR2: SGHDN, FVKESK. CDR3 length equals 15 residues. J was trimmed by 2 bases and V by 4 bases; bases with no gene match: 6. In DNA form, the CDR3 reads TGTGCCAGCAGCCGAGGACAGGGGACCGCCTACGAGCAGTACTTC. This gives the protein CASSRGQGTAYEQYF.

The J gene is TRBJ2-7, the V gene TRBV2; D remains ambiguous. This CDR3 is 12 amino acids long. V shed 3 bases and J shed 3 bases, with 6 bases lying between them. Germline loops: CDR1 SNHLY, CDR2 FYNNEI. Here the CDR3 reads CASSELSYEQYF. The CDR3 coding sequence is TGTGCCAGCAGTGAGTTGAGCTACGAGCAGTACTTC.

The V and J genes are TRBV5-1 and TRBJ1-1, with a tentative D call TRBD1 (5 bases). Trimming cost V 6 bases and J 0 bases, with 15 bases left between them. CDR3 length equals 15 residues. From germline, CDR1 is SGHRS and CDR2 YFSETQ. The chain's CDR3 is CASTPVGGLNTEAFF. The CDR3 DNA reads TGCGCCAGCACCCCTGTCGGGGGATTGAACACTGAAGCTTTCTTT.

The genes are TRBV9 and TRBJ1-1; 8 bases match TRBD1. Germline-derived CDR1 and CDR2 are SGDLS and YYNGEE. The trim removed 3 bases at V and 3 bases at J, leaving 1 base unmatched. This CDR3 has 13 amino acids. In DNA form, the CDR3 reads TGTGCCAGCAGCGCGGACAGGGACACTGAAGCTTTCTTT. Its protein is CASSADRDTEAFF.

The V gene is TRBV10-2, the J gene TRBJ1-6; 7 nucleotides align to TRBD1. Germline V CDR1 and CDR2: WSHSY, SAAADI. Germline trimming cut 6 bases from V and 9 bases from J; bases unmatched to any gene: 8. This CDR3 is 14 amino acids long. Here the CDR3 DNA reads TGCGCCAGCAGGGCAACAGGGGCTCGTTCACCCCTCCACTTT. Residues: CASRATGARSPLHF.

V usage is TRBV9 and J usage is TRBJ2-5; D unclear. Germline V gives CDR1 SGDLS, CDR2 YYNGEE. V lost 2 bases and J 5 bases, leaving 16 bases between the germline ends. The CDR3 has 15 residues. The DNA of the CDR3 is TGTGCCAGCAGCGTCGTACCTCTTGCTGGGGAGACCCAGTACTTC. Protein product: CASSVVPLAGETQYF. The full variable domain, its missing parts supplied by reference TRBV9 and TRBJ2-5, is DSGVTQTPKHLITATGQRVTLRCSPRSGDLSVYWYQQSLDQGLQFLIQYYNGEERAKGNILERFSAQQFPDLHSELNLSSLELGDSALYFCASSVVPLAGETQYFGPGTRLLVL.

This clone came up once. This chain's CDR3 is CSAREGGKETQYF. CDR3 sequence (DNA): TGCAGCGCACGAGAGGGAGGAAAAGAGACCCAGTACTTC. V and J are TRBV29-1 and TRBJ2-5, with a possible D match to TRBD2 (6 bases). Germline V lookup: CDR1 SQVTM, CDR2 ANQGSEA. V was shortened by 7 bases and J by 3 bases, with 15 bases between the two germline ends. The CDR3 covers 13 residues.

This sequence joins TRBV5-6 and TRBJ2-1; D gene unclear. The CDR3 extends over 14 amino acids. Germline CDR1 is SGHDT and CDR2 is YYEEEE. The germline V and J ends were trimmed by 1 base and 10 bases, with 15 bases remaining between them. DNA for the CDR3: TGTGCCAGCAGCTTGTCGTCTACTGCCGGGGAGCAGTTCTTC. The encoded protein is CASSLSSTAGEQFF. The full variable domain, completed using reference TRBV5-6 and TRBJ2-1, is DAGVTQSPTHLIKTRGQQVTLRCSPKSGHDTVSWYQQALGQGPQFIFQYYEEEERQRGNFPDRFSGHQFPNYSSELNVNALLLGDSALYLCASSLSSTAGEQFFGPGTRLTVL.

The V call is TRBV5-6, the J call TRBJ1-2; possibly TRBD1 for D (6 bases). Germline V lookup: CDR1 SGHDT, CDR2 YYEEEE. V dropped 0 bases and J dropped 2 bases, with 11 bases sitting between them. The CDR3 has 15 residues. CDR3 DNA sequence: TGTGCCAGCAGCTTGGTGGGGGGCCTCAACTATGGCTACACCTTC. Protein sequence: CASSLVGGLNYGYTF. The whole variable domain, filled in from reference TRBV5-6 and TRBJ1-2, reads DAGVTQSPTHLIKTRGQQVTLRCSPKSGHDTVSWYQQALGQGPQFIFQYYEEEERQRGNFPDRFSGHQFPNYSSELNVNALLLGDSALYLCASSLVGGLNYGYTFGSGTRLTVV.

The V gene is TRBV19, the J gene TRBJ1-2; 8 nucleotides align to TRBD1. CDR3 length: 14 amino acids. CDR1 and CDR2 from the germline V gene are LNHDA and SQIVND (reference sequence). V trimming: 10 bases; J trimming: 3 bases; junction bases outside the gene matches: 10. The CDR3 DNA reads TGTGCCACCCAGAGACAGGGGAGTTACTATGGCTACACCTTC. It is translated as CATQRQGSYYGYTF.

CDR3 amino acids: CASREGGRDTEAFF. In DNA form, the CDR3 reads TGTGCCAGCAGAGAAGGGGGTAGGGACACTGAAGCTTTCTTT. J is TRBJ1-1 and V is TRBV27, with D maybe TRBD1 (6 bases). V was shortened by 6 bases and J by 3 bases, with 14 bases between the two germline ends. Germline CDR1 is MNHEY and CDR2 is SMNVEV (reference sequence). The CDR3 extends over 14 amino acids.

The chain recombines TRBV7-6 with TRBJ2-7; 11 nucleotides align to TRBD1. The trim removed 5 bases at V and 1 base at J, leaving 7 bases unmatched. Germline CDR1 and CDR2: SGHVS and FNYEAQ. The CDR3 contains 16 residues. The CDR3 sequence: CASSLGTGGWSYEQYF. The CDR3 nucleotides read TGTGCCAGCAGCCTCGGGACAGGGGGATGGTCCTACGAGCAGTACTTC.

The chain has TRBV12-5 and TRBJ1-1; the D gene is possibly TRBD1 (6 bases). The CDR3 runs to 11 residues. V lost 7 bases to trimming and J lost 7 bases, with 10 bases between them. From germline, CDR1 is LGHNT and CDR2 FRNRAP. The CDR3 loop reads CASDRGGEAFF. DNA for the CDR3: TGTGCTAGTGACCGAGGGGGTGAAGCTTTCTTT. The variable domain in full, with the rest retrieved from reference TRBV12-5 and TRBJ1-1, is DARVTQTPRHKVTEMGQEVTMRCQPILGHNTVFWYRQTMMQGLELLAYFRNRAPLDDSGMPKDRFSAEMPDATLATLKIQPSEPRDSAVYFCASDRGGEAFFGQGTRLTVV.

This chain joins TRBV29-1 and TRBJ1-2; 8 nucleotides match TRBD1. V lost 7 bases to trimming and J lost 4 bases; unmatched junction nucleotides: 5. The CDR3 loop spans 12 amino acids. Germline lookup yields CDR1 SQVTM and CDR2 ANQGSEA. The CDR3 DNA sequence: TGCAGCGCCCGACAGGGGACCTATGGCTACACCTTC. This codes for CSARQGTYGYTF.

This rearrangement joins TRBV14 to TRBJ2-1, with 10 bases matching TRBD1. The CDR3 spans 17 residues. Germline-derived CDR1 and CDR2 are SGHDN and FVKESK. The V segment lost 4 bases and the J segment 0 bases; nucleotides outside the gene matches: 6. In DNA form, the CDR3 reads TGTGCCAGCAGCCCAGACAGGGGGCTTAGCTCCTACAATGAGCAGTTCTTC. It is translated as CASSPDRGLSSYNEQFF.